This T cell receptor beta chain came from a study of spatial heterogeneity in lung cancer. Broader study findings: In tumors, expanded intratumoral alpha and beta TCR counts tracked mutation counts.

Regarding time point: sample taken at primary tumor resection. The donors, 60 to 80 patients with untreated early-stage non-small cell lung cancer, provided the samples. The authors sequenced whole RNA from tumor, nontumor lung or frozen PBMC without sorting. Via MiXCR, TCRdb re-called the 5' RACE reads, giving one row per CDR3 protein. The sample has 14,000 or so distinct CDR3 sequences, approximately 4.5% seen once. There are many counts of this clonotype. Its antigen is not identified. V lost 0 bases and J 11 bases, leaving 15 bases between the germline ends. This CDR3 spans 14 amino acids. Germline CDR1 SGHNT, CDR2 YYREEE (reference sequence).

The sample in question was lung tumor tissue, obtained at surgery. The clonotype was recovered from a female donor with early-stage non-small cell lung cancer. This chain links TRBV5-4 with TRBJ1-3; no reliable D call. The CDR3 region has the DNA TGTGCCAGCAGCTTGGGGGCAGGCTCTTTGTCCATATATTTT. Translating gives CASSLGAGSLSIYF.